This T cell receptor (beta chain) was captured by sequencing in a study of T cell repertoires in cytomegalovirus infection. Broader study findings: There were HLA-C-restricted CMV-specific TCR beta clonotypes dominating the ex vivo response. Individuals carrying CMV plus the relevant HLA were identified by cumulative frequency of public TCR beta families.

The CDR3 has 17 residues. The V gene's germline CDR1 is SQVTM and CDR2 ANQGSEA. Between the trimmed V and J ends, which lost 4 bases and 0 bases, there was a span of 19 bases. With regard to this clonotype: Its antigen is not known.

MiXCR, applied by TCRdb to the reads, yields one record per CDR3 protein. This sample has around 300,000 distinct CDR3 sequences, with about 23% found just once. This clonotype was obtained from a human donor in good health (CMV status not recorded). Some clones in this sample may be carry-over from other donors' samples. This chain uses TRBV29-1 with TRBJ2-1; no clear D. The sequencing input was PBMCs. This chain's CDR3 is CSVGRITRQSSYNEQFF. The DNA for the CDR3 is TGCAGCGTTGGGCGGATCACACGCCAAAGCTCCTACAATGAGCAGTTCTTC.